The entry below gives a single T cell receptor beta chain sequence along with its context. The target of this receptor is not known. Per-nucleotide qualities are absent, and no much larger clonotype sits a single base away. This entry is derived from a study of blood T cell repertoires in COVID-19 (dated by TCRdb to the early 2020s). Regarding the study in general: The collaborator samples originated in the United States, Italy and Spain and spanned the acute and convalescent phases of COVID-19. The prospective study material was composed of cDNA or gDNA derived from T cells, B-cell-depleted T cells, or PBMCs. The dataset comprised deeply sampled blood TCRbeta repertoires from subjects exposed to, actively infected with, or recovered from COVID-19. The repertoires were released in a freely available public database meant as a resource for research on the immune response to SARS-CoV-2. The samples were drawn from two sources: the first 160 participants of the ongoing ImmuneRACE study, and about 1,300 subjects contributed by 6 global collaborators. Sample metadata almost always included a de-identified subject ID, COVID-19 status, age in years and sex. Where HLA class I and class II types were available, the types were taken from metadata supplied by the sample provider, not from assay-based typing. The paper's findings and limits, for the study overall: Clinical and demographic metadata were provided uncurated, with the amount varying by source and participant.

Taken from the germline V gene, the CDR1 and CDR2 loops are SGDLS and YYNGEE. The CDR3 runs 18 residues from the cysteine to the phenylalanine. Of all the DNA, just the CDR3 is kept, 54 bases in frame from base 1. Germline trimming: 4 bases from V, 4 bases from J; junction bases outside gene matches: 9. In Seattle, one collaborating source enrolled patients while the infection was active and tracked those patients longitudinally over the course of disease. Each collaborating institution followed its own protocols to collect whole blood in K2EDTA tubes. Collaborator samples were shipped for TCRbeta analysis as frozen whole blood, isolated PBMCs, or DNA extracted from either sample type. The immunoSEQ Assay, a bias-controlled multiplex PCR, was used to amplify TCRbeta CDR3 regions from genomic DNA. The paper's processing steps were these. Nucleated cell counts per sample were estimated from amplification of reference gene primers within the assay. To quantify the absolute abundance of each unique TCRbeta CDR3 rearrangement, sequence reads were collapsed and filtered. For each sample, productive Simpson clonality was calculated as the square root of Simpson's diversity index over productive rearrangements. TCRdb mirrors the immuneACCESS table, restricted to in-frame sequences. Some clones are absent from its copies; in checked studies, under half trace to an unresolved V gene, and the reason for the others is unknown. D and trimming were read from the DNA, whereas the V and J calls and clone size are those reported in that table. For this sample the table gives 350,000 to 400,000 clones, of which more than 70% were detected only once. The top ten constitute approximately 3% of the sample.

The sample consisted of peripheral blood. The rearrangement combines TRBV9 with TRBJ2-2, with TRBD2 matching 14 junction bases. The receptor's source is a woman aged 25 to 39 with COVID-19, enrolled during active disease. The CDR3 in this case is CASSLGLAGGRGTGELFF. The DNA sequence is TGTGCCAGCAGCCTAGGACTAGCGGGAGGTCGTGGCACCGGGGAGCTGTTTTTT.